These 27 T cell receptor beta chains originate from one sample sequenced in a study of blood T cell repertoires in COVID-19. Sequencing was performed with immunoSEQ multiplex PCR; in TCRdb, only in-frame clones are kept and a portion is missing. The sample holds 100,000 to 150,000 clones, 60% to 75% seen once. The sample taken for sequencing was peripheral blood. The receptors derive from a woman in her seventies with acute or convalescent COVID-19.

The genes are TRBV4-3 and TRBJ1-6; 8 bases are a match to TRBD1. From germline, CDR1 is LGHNA and CDR2 YSLEER. This CDR3 is built from 15 residues. V shed 1 base, J shed 9 bases, and the junction held 5 bases outside the gene matches. CDR3 sequence: CASSQAGTGSSPLHF. CDR3 DNA: TGCGCCAGCAGCCAAGCCGGGACAGGAAGTTCACCCCTCCACTTT.

This clone was counted only a few times. Distinct nucleotide sequences in the sample also encode this CDR3. The chain couples TRBV6-4 to TRBJ2-1; 9 bases align to TRBD1. The CDR3 covers 14 residues. V was clipped by 5 bases and J by 5 bases; unmatched bases: 4. The V gene's germline CDR1 is MRHNA and CDR2 SNTAGT. CDR3 in DNA: TGTGCCAGCAGTCGGACAGGGGTCGACAATGAGCAGTTCTTC. It yields the protein CASSRTGVDNEQFF.

This clone was recorded only once. The chain links TRBV28 to TRBJ2-5; D is perhaps TRBD1 (5 bases). Trimming removed 7 bases at V and 4 bases at J, with 19 bases between. Germline V gene sequence: CDR1 MDHEN, CDR2 SYDVKM. This CDR3 is 15 amino acids long. CDR3 sequence reads: CASIGASDVGETQYF. The CDR3 nucleotides read TGTGCCAGCATAGGGGCATCCGATGTTGGAGAGACCCAGTACTTC.

CDR3 sequence reads: CASSYGGGEQYF. As DNA, the CDR3 is TGTGCCAGCAGTTACGGGGGTGGCGAGCAGTACTTC. The chain has TRBV5-4 and TRBJ2-7, with D possibly being TRBD2 (6 bases). Germline CDR1 and CDR2: SGHNT and YYREEE (reference sequence). Trimming took 5 bases from V and 6 from J, leaving 12 bases between them. This CDR3 has 12 amino acids.

V gene TRBV7-2 combines with J gene TRBJ1-4; 7 bases line up with TRBD1. Germline V gene lookup returns CDR1 SGHTA and CDR2 FQGNSA. This CDR3 is built from 18 residues. The V and J ends lost 5 bases and 4 bases, in that order; junction bases with no gene match: 16. The CDR3 sequence: CASSPGGIQGYLNEKLFF. The CDR3 DNA follows: TGTGCCAGCAGCCCAGGAGGGATACAGGGGTACCTTAATGAAAAACTGTTTTTT. The full variable domain, with the rest looked up from reference TRBV7-2 and TRBJ1-4, is GAGVSQSPSNKVTEKGKDVELRCDPISGHTALYWYRQSLGQGLEFLIYFQGNSAPDKSGLPSDRFSAERTGGSVSTLTIQRTQQEDSAVYLCASSPGGIQGYLNEKLFFGSGTQLSVL.

This chain connects TRBV19 to TRBJ2-6; no reliable D call. V shed 7 bases and J shed 0 bases, with 13 bases lying between them. CDR1 is LNHDA and CDR2 is SQIVND in the germline V gene (reference sequence). This CDR3 is 16 amino acids long. The DNA of the CDR3 is TGTGCCAGTACCATGGGCTCCTCCTCTGGGGCCAACGTCCTGACTTTC. Residues: CASTMGSSSGANVLTF.

This clone was seen more than once but under ten times. This rearrangement joins TRBV28 to TRBJ2-1, with 11 bases aligning to TRBD2. The length of the CDR3 is 17 residues. Germline trimming cut 6 bases from V and 0 bases from J; bases unmatched to any gene: 7. Germline CDR1 and CDR2: MDHEN and SYDVKM. CDR3 amino acids: CASRVLAGDVSYNEQFF. Here the CDR3 DNA reads TGTGCCAGCAGGGTACTAGCGGGAGACGTCTCCTACAATGAGCAGTTCTTC.

This clone turned up a few times. In the same sample, other DNA sequences code for this CDR3. The J gene is TRBJ1-3, the V gene TRBV28; D is undetermined. Deletions cut 3 bases from V and 1 base from J, with 7 bases between. The CDR3 extends over 14 amino acids. Germline CDR1 and CDR2: MDHEN and SYDVKM. CDR3 sequence: CASSLGGSGNTIYF. CDR3 coding DNA: TGTGCCAGCAGTTTGGGAGGGTCTGGAAACACCATATATTTT.

To note about this clone: Other nucleotide sequences from this sample produce the same CDR3. The gene calls are TRBV18 and TRBJ2-7; D may be TRBD1 (5 bases). Trimming left V 6 bases short and J 3 bases short, with 9 bases between. Germline V gene lookup returns CDR1 KGHSH and CDR2 LQKENI. The CDR3 consists of 12 residues. The CDR3 sequence is CASSPDSYEQYF. The CDR3 nucleotides read TGTGCCAGCTCTCCCGACAGCTACGAGCAGTACTTC.

This clone was observed once. As DNA, the CDR3 is TGTGCCAGCAGCACCCAGGGGACGGATGAAAAACTGTTTTTT. Translated, it gives CASSTQGTDEKLFF. The chain links TRBV2 to TRBJ1-4; possibly TRBD1 for D (6 bases). The CDR3 is 14 amino acids. Germline CDR1 SNHLY, CDR2 FYNNEI. V lost 6 bases to trimming and J lost 6 bases, with 14 bases between them.

The gene calls are TRBV9 and TRBJ2-5; TRBD2 matches at 7 bases. V was pared by 0 bases and J by 4 bases, with 3 bases of the junction left unmatched. CDR1 is SGDLS, CDR2 YYNGEE, per germline. The CDR3 runs to 14 residues. CDR3 residues: CASSVEGLGETQYF. The CDR3 DNA reads TGTGCCAGCAGCGTAGAAGGACTAGGAGAGACCCAGTACTTC.

This clone showed up just a few times. J is TRBJ2-7 and V is TRBV4-3, with 8 bases fitting TRBD1. V was pared by 1 base and J by 3 bases, with 2 bases of the junction left unmatched. The V gene's germline CDR1 is LGHNA and CDR2 YSLEER. This CDR3 is 14 amino acids long. The CDR3 here is CASSQATGGYEQYF. The CDR3 nucleotides are TGCGCCAGCAGCCAAGCAACAGGGGGCTACGAGCAGTACTTC.

The chain combines TRBV30 with TRBJ2-1, with a tentative D call TRBD2 (5 bases). The CDR3 is made up of 13 amino acids. Germline V gene lookup returns CDR1 GTSNPN and CDR2 SVGIG (reference sequence). Trimming left V 0 bases short and J 5 bases short, with 8 bases between. The CDR3 DNA reads as TGTGCCTGGAGTGTTACCGGGAACAATGAGCAGTTCTTC. Translated: CAWSVTGNNEQFF.

This clone showed up just a few times. The chain couples TRBV6-1 to TRBJ2-2; 9 nucleotides line up with TRBD2. The CDR3 length is 15 residues. Germline V CDR1 and CDR2: MNHNS, SASEGT. V trimming: 3 bases; J trimming: 4 bases; junction bases outside the gene matches: 3. The CDR3 here is CASSDLAGSTGELFF. The CDR3 region has the DNA TGTGCCAGCAGTGACCTAGCGGGAAGCACCGGGGAGCTGTTTTTT.

The chain carries TRBV11-3 and TRBJ2-5; D is ambiguous. This CDR3 spans 13 amino acids. Germline V gene sequence: CDR1 SGHNT, CDR2 YENEEA. V was trimmed by 5 bases and J by 4 bases, leaving 11 bases between them. Written as DNA, the CDR3 is TGTGCCAGCAGCCGCTCCCCGGGAGAGACCCAGTACTTC. Its protein is CASSRSPGETQYF.

The gene calls are TRBV5-1 and TRBJ2-6; 7 nucleotides line up with TRBD1. The germline CDR1 and CDR2 sequences are SGHRS and YFSETQ. V dropped 0 bases and J dropped 0; count of bases not matched to a gene: 6. The CDR3 runs 18 residues. In DNA, the CDR3 is TGCGCCAGCAGCTTGGAGGCGGACAGGTCCTCTGGGGCCAACGTCCTGACTTTC. The encoded protein is CASSLEADRSSGANVLTF.

The chain links TRBV6-4 to TRBJ1-2, with 7 bases fitting TRBD1. V was clipped by 2 bases and J by 0 bases; unmatched bases: 6. The CDR3 consists of 16 residues. CDR1 is MRHNA and CDR2 is SNTAGT in the germline V gene. As DNA, the CDR3 is TGTGCCAGCAGTGACCGATTTGGACAGGCTAACTATGGCTACACCTTC. This translates into CASSDRFGQANYGYTF.

There are a few counts of this clone. The rearrangement joins TRBV7-3 to TRBJ2-3; D uncertain. CDR3 length equals 13 residues. Germline lookup yields CDR1 SGHTA and CDR2 FQGTGA. V was clipped by 4 bases and J by 0 bases, with 5 bases between them. CDR3: CASSSFSTDTQYF. In nucleotides, the CDR3 is TGTGCCAGCAGCTCGTTTAGCACAGATACGCAGTATTTT.

The chain joins TRBV28 to TRBJ1-5; TRBD1 is a possible D gene (6 bases). V shed 6 bases and J shed 5 bases, with 14 bases lying between them. CDR1 and CDR2 from the germline V gene are MDHEN and SYDVKM. This CDR3 comprises 14 residues. Here the CDR3 reads CASRGWDTYQPQHF. The CDR3 DNA reads TGTGCCAGCAGAGGTTGGGACACCTATCAGCCCCAGCATTTT.

In regard to this clone: Possible read error: a much larger clone is one base away. This chain links TRBV10-3 with TRBJ1-1; D is ambiguous. The CDR3 has 13 amino acids. Deletions cut 11 bases from V and 5 bases from J, with 18 bases between. The V gene's germline CDR1 is ENHRY and CDR2 SYGVKD. This CDR3 reads CASFLGPTTEAFF. For the CDR3, the DNA is TGTGCCTCATTCCTTGGGCCCACGACTGAAGCTTTCTTT.

The V gene is TRBV6-1, the J gene TRBJ2-3; weak D call: TRBD1 (5 bases). Trimming took off 2 bases at V and 2 bases at J, with 20 bases between the two ends. Germline lookup yields CDR1 MNHNS and CDR2 SASEGT. The CDR3 runs 18 residues. The CDR3 is CASSEFGQGKGNTDTQYF. CDR3 sequence (DNA): TGTGCCAGCAGTGAATTCGGTCAGGGTAAGGGCAACACAGATACGCAGTATTTT.

The V and J genes are TRBV2 and TRBJ1-2; 7 nucleotides match TRBD1. Unmatched junction bases numbered 10, after V lost 4 bases and J lost 8 bases. The CDR3 spans 14 residues. Germline V gene lookup returns CDR1 SNHLY and CDR2 FYNNEI. The DNA for the CDR3 is TGTGCCAGCAGTGGTCCTAACAGGGGAAGCGGCTACACCTTC. Translating it yields CASSGPNRGSGYTF.

The chain links TRBV2 to TRBJ1-1, with 10 nucleotides matching TRBD1. The germline CDR1 and CDR2 sequences are SNHLY and FYNNEI. The CDR3 sequence is 15 residues long. V lost 6 bases, J lost 7 bases, and 11 bases stayed unmatched. This CDR3 is CASRVWTGGEFEAFF. CDR3 coding DNA: TGTGCCAGCAGGGTTTGGACAGGGGGTGAGTTTGAAGCTTTCTTT.

This chain uses TRBV7-2 with TRBJ1-2; 8 nucleotides agree with TRBD1. The V segment lost 6 bases and the J segment 7 bases; nucleotides outside the gene matches: 7. CDR1 is SGHTA and CDR2 is FQGNSA in the germline V gene. This CDR3 region has 13 residues. This CDR3 reads CASRLNRGSGYTF. CDR3 coding DNA: TGTGCCAGCAGACTAAACAGGGGGTCTGGCTACACCTTC.

In its sample, this clone was seen a few times. The junction shows a germline mismatch at one end, possibly a read error. V and J are TRBV19 and TRBJ2-3; 9 bases line up with TRBD2. The CDR3 has 14 residues. Per germline, CDR1 LNHDA and CDR2 SQIVND (reference sequence). CDR3 sequence: CASGMTSGTDTQYF. The CDR3 DNA follows: TGTGCCAGTGGTATGACTAGCGGAACAGATACGCAGTATTTT.

The V and J genes are TRBV6-5 and TRBJ2-7; no firm D call. The CDR3 is 14 amino acids. CDR1 and CDR2 (germline): MNHEY, SVGAGI. V lost 0 bases, J lost 7 bases, and 13 bases lay in between. DNA of the CDR3: TGTGCCAGCAGTTACTCCCCAAGTAGTCGGGAGCAGTACTTC. This sequence encodes CASSYSPSSREQYF.

The V call is TRBV3-1 (or the pseudogene TRBV3-2), the J call TRBJ1-4, with 7 nucleotides matching TRBD1. J lost 5 bases, V lost 2 bases, and 8 bases had no gene match. Germline CDR1 is LGHDT and CDR2 is YNNKEL (reference sequence). The CDR3 has 16 amino acids. The CDR3 region is CASSQRKGAGNEKLFF. The CDR3 DNA reads as TGTGCCAGCAGCCAAAGGAAGGGGGCAGGGAATGAAAAACTGTTTTTT.